These 4 T cell receptor beta chains share one sample of origin, sequenced in a study of T-cell reconstitution after alpha-beta-depleted transplantation in children. A TCRbeta library incorporating unique molecular identifiers was prepared. MiXCR, applied by TCRdb to the PCR reads, yields one record per CDR3 protein. The top ten clones hold approximately 29% of a sample with about 420,000 distinct CDR3 sequences, around 15% of them seen once. The source was PBMCs, mostly from graft donor cells, collected 360 days after TCRalphabeta/CD19-depleted stem cell transplant. The receptors were gathered from a boy younger than two who had a stem cell transplant for Wiskott-Aldrich syndrome, so the T cells may come from the graft donor.

This clonotype was seen many times. The J gene is TRBJ2-2, the V gene TRBV12-3 or TRBV12-4; possible D gene TRBD2, 6 bases. V was cut by 6 bases and J by 4 bases, with 12 bases left in between. This CDR3 spans 14 amino acids. The DNA of the CDR3 is TGTGCCAGCAGGGACGGACTACCCACCGGGGAGCTGTTTTTT. This sequence encodes CASRDGLPTGELFF.

This clonotype was detected a few times. This chain connects TRBV19 to TRBJ2-2; no clear D. With 3 bases removed from V and 0 bases from J, the gap between germline ends came to 11 bases. This CDR3 spans 16 amino acids. CDR1 and CDR2 (germline): LNHDA, SQIVND (reference sequence). CDR3 sequence: CASSILRPANTGELFF. Written as DNA, the CDR3 is TGTGCCAGTAGTATTCTAAGGCCCGCGAACACCGGGGAGCTGTTTTTT.

The rearrangement joins TRBV20-1 to TRBJ2-4; no clear D gene. CDR3 length: 16 amino acids. Germline V gives CDR1 DFQATT, CDR2 SNEGSKA (reference sequence). V gave up 1 base and J gave up 1 base, with 14 bases separating them. As DNA, the CDR3 is TGCAGTGCTAGAGTGGCCCTAAAGGATGCCAAAAACATTCAGTACTTC. Amino acids: CSARVALKDAKNIQYF.

This clonotype was counted a few times. This chain links TRBV5-6 with TRBJ2-7; 10 nucleotides align to TRBD1. Per the germline V gene, CDR1 is SGHDT and CDR2 is YYEEEE. This CDR3 contains 15 residues. With V trimmed by 5 bases and J by 6 bases, 11 bases remained unmatched. CDR3 protein: CASSPLGQGEGEQYF. The CDR3 DNA sequence: TGTGCCAGCAGTCCGCTCGGACAGGGGGAAGGCGAGCAGTACTTC.